This T cell receptor (beta chain) is from a study of beta chain features in type 1 diabetes. Regarding the study as a whole: cDNA-based sequencing might over-represent cells highly expressing TCR. Researchers report that Type 1 diabetes patients had moderately but significantly shorter TCRB CDR3s across all four CD4+ subsets.

Once sorted, every population was more than 98% pure. For this clone: The antigen is not known.

Looked up from germline, CDR1 is GTSNPN and CDR2 is SVGIG (reference sequence). V was trimmed by 2 bases and J by 1 base, leaving 8 bases between them. The CDR3 covers 14 residues. As every portion of the isolated RNA was reverse transcribed, the sequencing read expressed TCRB transcripts. Produced via immunoSEQ multiplex PCR; TCRdb's table is partial and in-frame only. The sample consists of about 150,000 clones, approximately 8% of them appearing once. Sequenced sample: central memory CD4+ T cells from blood. The chain is built from TRBV30 and TRBJ2-2, with no clear D. This receptor was identified in a man between 18 and 35 years old with type 1 diabetes. The CDR3 region is CAWSLARNTGELFF. In DNA form, the CDR3 reads TGTGCCTGGAGTCTGGCCCGGAACACCGGGGAGCTGTTTTTT.